This T cell receptor beta chain comes out of a study of cytomegalovirus exposure and HLA in healthy donors. Across the study: Earlier findings included 90 million to 120 million unique TCR beta sequences obtained from 150 million to 200 million T cells.

The CDR3 contains 18 residues. Germline loops: CDR1 SGHRS, CDR2 YFSETQ. With regard to this clone: At one boundary the junction diverges from the germline segment, which might be a read error.

It was with 60 Vbeta and 13 Jbeta primers that the PCR ran. Profiled with immunoSEQ multiplex PCR; TCRdb holds only in-frame clones, not every one. The sample's table shows about 65,000 clones. The sample comprised PBMCs. The TCR sequence derives from a boy younger than 18 in good health and CMV-seronegative. The chain uses TRBV5-1 and TRBJ2-1, with TRBD2 identical over 9 bases. The CDR3 sequence is CASSLGGPGTSMYSEQFF. CDR3 DNA sequence: TGCGCCAGCAGCTTAGGTGGTCCCGGGACTAGCATGTACAGTGAGCAGTTCTTC.